This section outlines one T cell receptor (beta chain) sequence together with its context. As yet, its antigen is unknown. The CDR3 sequence is 14 residues long. Germline lookup yields CDR1 SGHTA and CDR2 FQGNSA. Trimming shortened V by 5 bases and J by 3 bases, and 13 bases separated the two germline ends. Investigators reverse transcribed all isolated RNA, so they sequenced expressed TCRB transcripts. Samples of naive, central memory and regulatory T cells yielded a mean of around 4 million reads. Measured with immunoSEQ multiplex PCR; TCRdb has only the in-frame clones, and not every one. The sample has over 350,000 clones, more than 12% seen once; the top ten hold under 0.02%. This entry comes from a study of beta chain features in type 1 diabetes. General observations from the study: HLA effects on TCRB rearrangement stayed unresolved here.

The source is a woman aged 18 to 35 in good health. V and J are TRBV7-2 and TRBJ1-1; weak D call: TRBD1 (5 bases). Sequencing used naive CD4+ T cells from blood. The chain's CDR3 is CASSARQWDTEAFF. The CDR3 bases are TGTGCCAGCAGCGCACGACAGTGGGACACTGAAGCTTTCTTT. Full variable domain (outside the CDR3, taken from reference TRBV7-2 and TRBJ1-1): GAGVSQSPSNKVTEKGKDVELRCDPISGHTALYWYRQSLGQGLEFLIYFQGNSAPDKSGLPSDRFSAERTGGSVSTLTIQRTQQEDSAVYLCASSARQWDTEAFFGQGTRLTVV.